These T cell receptor beta chains were read from a single sample in a study of CD8+CD57+ T cells in acquired aplastic anemia. TCRdb re-derived calls from the reads in MiXCR, one entry per CDR3 protein. The repertoire consists of under 200,000 distinct CDR3 sequences, with less than 60% occurring once and the leading ten covering approximately 2.8%. Sequenced: sorted CD4+, CD8+, or CD8+CD57+ T cells (not recorded which) from PBMCs. These receptors were collected from a human donor with aplastic anemia. The CDR3 runs from the conserved cysteine through the conserved F or W. The D gene is left open where the match is weak. Size is stated for part of the rows, as once, few or many counts, or as a class when the clone is expanded.

NA	NA	TRBV7-2	TRBJ2-3	CASISGGDTQYF	TGTGCCAGCATCTCCGGGGGAGATACGCAGTATTTT
many	TRBD2	TRBV20-1	TRBJ2-5	CSASRREEGGETQYF	TGCAGTGCTAGCCGACGGGAGGAGGGAGGGGAGACCCAGTACTTC
NA	NA	TRBV10-1	TRBJ1-1	CASNEAANTEAFF	TGCGCCAGCAATGAGGCAGCGAACACTGAAGCTTTCTTT
many	NA	TRBV12-3/TRBV12-4	TRBJ1-1	CASYLYGSTEAFF	TGTGCCAGCTACTTGTATGGGTCCACTGAAGCTTTCTTT
NA	TRBD2	TRBV7-6	TRBJ2-1	CASSPWTSGSIGNEQFF	TGTGCCAGCAGCCCGTGGACTAGCGGGAGTATTGGGAATGAGCAGTTCTTC
NA	TRBD2	TRBV6-4	TRBJ2-1	CASSETTSGANEQFF	TGTGCCAGCAGTGAGACTACCAGCGGGGCGAATGAGCAGTTCTTC
NA	TRBD1	TRBV30	TRBJ2-7	CASSVGTGVEQYF	TGTGCCAGCAGCGTCGGGACAGGGGTGGAGCAGTACTTC
few	TRBD2	TRBV29-1	TRBJ2-7	CSVEGGRGTYEQYF	TGCAGCGTTGAGGGCGGGAGGGGAACCTACGAGCAGTACTTC
NA	TRBD2	TRBV5-6	TRBJ2-7	CASSSRLAGLYYEQYF	TGTGCCAGCAGCTCCAGACTAGCGGGTTTATACTACGAGCAGTACTTC
few	NA	TRBV28	TRBJ1-6	CAHRSSYNSPLHF	TGTGCCCATAGGAGTTCCTATAATTCACCCCTCCACTTT
many	NA	TRBV7-9	TRBJ1-1	CASSSPSGTTEAFF	TGTGCCAGCAGCTCACCGAGTGGGACCACTGAAGCTTTCTTT
NA	NA	TRBV15	TRBJ1-5	CATSRDINNQPQHF	TGTGCCACCAGCAGAGACATAAACAATCAGCCCCAGCATTTT
many	NA	TRBV7-6	TRBJ2-1	CASSPARAGFSYNEQFF	TGTGCCAGCAGCCCCGCCCGAGCGGGTTTCTCCTACAATGAGCAGTTCTTC
NA	TRBD1	TRBV5-1	TRBJ1-2	CASSPEGTAYGYTF	TGCGCCAGCAGCCCGGAAGGGACAGCTTATGGCTACACCTTC
few	NA	TRBV18	TRBJ1-2	CASSPSGKEGYTF	TGTGCCAGCTCACCATCGGGCAAGGAGGGCTACACCTTC
NA	NA	TRBV29-1	TRBJ2-3	CSVSRTDTQYF	TGCAGCGTTTCCCGGACAGATACGCAGTATTTT
NA	TRBD1	TRBV11-2	TRBJ1-6	CASSFGQGITPLHF	TGTGCCAGCAGCTTTGGACAGGGGATTACACCCCTCCACTTT
NA	TRBD1	TRBV7-7	TRBJ2-5	CASSLATGSGETQYF	TGTGCTAGCAGCTTGGCGACAGGGTCGGGAGAGACCCAGTACTTC
NA	NA	TRBV6-1	TRBJ1-2	CATSDTDDHKKYTF	TGTGCCACCAGTGATACCGATGACCACAAGAAATACACCTTC
many	TRBD2	TRBV19	TRBJ2-3	CASSKVGGGRTDTQYF	TGTGCCAGTAGTAAGGTGGGGGGCGGGAGGACAGATACGCAGTATTTT
NA	NA	TRBV9	TRBJ1-3	CASSVEGTPGNTIYF	TGTGCCAGCAGCGTAGAAGGCACCCCTGGAAACACCATATATTTT
NA	NA	TRBV30	TRBJ1-3	CAWSVVGNTIYF	TGTGCCTGGAGTGTAGTTGGAAACACCATATATTTT
NA	TRBD1	TRBV15	TRBJ2-7	CATSRDQGQVYEQYF	TGTGCCACCAGCAGAGATCAAGGACAGGTCTACGAGCAGTACTTC
many	NA	TRBV11-2	TRBJ2-7	CASSLGPGEDYEQYF	TGTGCCAGCAGCTTAGGTCCTGGGGAGGACTACGAGCAGTACTTC
many	NA	TRBV7-7	TRBJ1-2	CASSFRSYGYTF	TGTGCCAGCAGCTTTCGGAGCTATGGCTACACCTTC
many	NA	TRBV11-2	TRBJ2-1	CASSPLAGGLAVTDNEQFF	TGTGCCAGCAGCCCGCTTGCAGGGGGGCTAGCGGTAACTGACAATGAGCAGTTCTTC
NA	TRBD2	TRBV2	TRBJ2-7	CASWTAGGYEQYF	TGTGCCAGCTGGACAGCGGGAGGTTACGAGCAGTACTTC
NA	NA	TRBV9	TRBJ2-7	CASSVGSGDTYEQYF	TGTGCCAGCAGCGTAGGAAGCGGGGACACCTACGAGCAGTACTTC
many	NA	TRBV6-1	TRBJ1-2	CASSRTSTNYGYTF	TGTGCCAGCAGCCGGACAAGCACTAACTATGGCTACACCTTC
medium-sized	NA	TRBV2	TRBJ2-3	CASGPTGDTQYF	TGTGCCAGCGGCCCCACGGGAGATACGCAGTATTTT
many	TRBD2	TRBV19	TRBJ2-7	CASSTYLAGGPEQYF	TGTGCCAGTAGTACTTACCTAGCGGGAGGACCCGAGCAGTACTTC
many	NA	TRBV5-1	TRBJ2-5	CASSLEALGETQYF	TGCGCCAGCAGCTTGGAGGCCCTCGGGGAGACCCAGTACTTC
many	NA	TRBV29-1	TRBJ2-5	CSVGGGRETQYF	TGCAGCGTAGGTGGCGGTAGAGAGACCCAGTACTTC
NA	NA	TRBV24-1	TRBJ2-1	CATSDPTGPGDEQFF	TGTGCCACCAGTGATCCCACAGGCCCGGGCGATGAGCAGTTCTTC
NA	NA	TRBV12-3/TRBV12-4	TRBJ1-1	CASFGALGTEAFF	TGTGCCAGTTTTGGCGCCCTGGGGACTGAAGCTTTCTTT
NA	NA	TRBV24-1	TRBJ1-2	CATSDLTGLGYTF	TGTGCCACCAGTGATTTGACGGGTCTTGGCTACACCTTC
NA	NA	TRBV7-8	TRBJ2-5	CASSTSPSVRQVQETQYF	TGTGCCAGCAGCACCTCCCCTTCGGTGCGACAGGTTCAAGAGACCCAGTACTTC
many	NA	TRBV5-1	TRBJ1-3	CASSPSGPTSGNTIYF	TGCGCCAGCAGCCCGTCGGGACCCACCTCTGGAAACACCATATATTTT
NA	NA	TRBV20-1	TRBJ2-7	CSARVPRASDYEQYF	TGCAGTGCTAGAGTTCCGAGGGCCTCCGACTACGAGCAGTACTTC
NA	NA	TRBV10-3	TRBJ1-2	CAISETSNYGYTF	TGTGCCATCAGTGAGACATCTAACTATGGCTACACCTTC
NA	NA	TRBV10-2	TRBJ1-3	CASSLQDSGNTIYF	TGCGCCAGCAGTCTACAGGATTCTGGAAACACCATATATTTT
many	TRBD2	TRBV7-9	TRBJ2-1	CASSRTSGKHNEQFF	TGTGCCAGCAGCCGAACTAGCGGGAAACACAATGAGCAGTTCTTC
NA	NA	TRBV10-3	TRBJ2-5	CAISEVVGSQETQYF	TGTGCCATCAGTGAAGTTGTGGGGAGCCAAGAGACCCAGTACTTC
few	NA	TRBV24-1	TRBJ2-2	CATSQTGGELFF	TGTGCCACCAGCCAGACAGGCGGGGAGCTGTTTTTT
many	TRBD2	TRBV11-1	TRBJ2-3	CASSFLRAGGLGRKTDTQYF	TGTGCCAGCAGCTTCCTTCGAGCGGGAGGGCTCGGTCGTAAGACAGATACGCAGTATTTT
NA	NA	TRBV15	TRBJ1-3	CATSRAQGTGNTIYF	TGTGCCACCAGCAGAGCCCAGGGGACTGGAAACACCATATATTTT
many	TRBD1	TRBV7-2	TRBJ1-2	CASNPGTGGYTF	TGTGCCTCCAACCCGGGGACAGGGGGCTACACCTTC
few	TRBD1	TRBV4-2	TRBJ2-7	CASSPSGTGGRDEQYF	TGTGCCAGCAGCCCTTCCGGGACAGGGGGACGGGACGAGCAGTACTTC